This T cell receptor beta chain was recorded in a study of blood T cell repertoires in COVID-19. Overall study: From the United States, Italy and Spain came samples of acute and convalescent COVID-19.

The V gene's germline CDR1 is SGDLS and CDR2 YYNGEE. CDR3 length: 20 residues. Germline trimming cut 0 bases from V and 0 bases from J; bases unmatched to any gene: 15. The assay was immunoSEQ multiplex PCR, and TCRdb's table has in-frame clones only and misses some. Among about 97,000 clones listed, about nine tenths were seen once. This TCR derives from a man aged 55 to 69 with acute or convalescent COVID-19. The chain combines TRBV9 with TRBJ1-3; TRBD1 matches 7 bases. Sample: peripheral blood. The CDR3 sequence is CASSVGLGQAVFSSGNTIYF. The CDR3 nucleotides read TGTGCCAGCAGCGTAGGTCTCGGACAGGCCGTATTTAGCTCTGGAAACACCATATATTTT. Filled out from reference TRBV9 and TRBJ1-3, the complete variable domain reads DSGVTQTPKHLITATGQRVTLRCSPRSGDLSVYWYQQSLDQGLQFLIQYYNGEERAKGNILERFSAQQFPDLHSELNLSSLELGDSALYFCASSVGLGQAVFSSGNTIYFGEGSWLTVV.